The next 19 T cell receptor beta chains were all read from a single sample in a study of CD8+CD57+ T cells in acquired aplastic anemia. Those patients picked for sequencing had displayed CD8+CD57+ cell expansion on flow cytometry. Profiling that covered TCR beta VDJ and CDR3 relied on genomic DNA as its template. Each CDR3 protein gets one entry after TCRdb re-called the reads with MiXCR. The sample consists of 150,000 or so distinct CDR3 sequences, about 54% of them appearing once. Material: sorted CD4+, CD8+, or CD8+CD57+ T cells (not recorded which) from PBMCs. Receptors were obtained from a human donor with aplastic anemia.

This chain connects TRBV19 to TRBJ1-1, with a weak D call TRBD1 (5 bases). CDR1 LNHDA and CDR2 SQIVND come from the germline V gene (reference sequence). The CDR3 is 13 residues long. Trimming pared 8 bases from V and 8 bases from J, leaving 18 bases between. CDR3 sequence (DNA): TGTGCCAGTTCCCTCCGTAGGGGTATCGAAGCTTTCTTT. Translating gives CASSLRRGIEAFF.

This clonotype has a single count. This sequence joins TRBV7-9 and TRBJ1-1; unclear D gene. V gave up 3 bases and J gave up 2 bases, with 10 bases separating them. The CDR3 has 14 residues. The germline CDR1 and CDR2 sequences are SEHNR and FQNEAQ (reference sequence). In nucleotides, the CDR3 is TGTGCCAGCAGCTTTTACAGACAAAACACTGAAGCTTTCTTT. It codes for CASSFYRQNTEAFF.

The sample holds one count of this clonotype. This chain joins TRBV7-9 and TRBJ1-1; D gene uncertain. CDR3 length: 12 residues. Trimming removed 4 bases from V and 2 bases from J, with 5 bases in between. The germline CDR1 and CDR2 sequences are SEHNR and FQNEAQ (reference sequence). The CDR3: CASSSHNTEAFF. For the CDR3, the DNA is TGTGCCAGCAGCTCACACAACACTGAAGCTTTCTTT. The full variable domain, its missing parts supplied by reference TRBV7-9 and TRBJ1-1, is DTGVSQNPRHKITKRGQNVTFRCDPISEHNRLYWYRQTLGQGPEFLTYFQNEAQLEKSRLLSDRFSAERPKGSFSTLEIQRTEQGDSAMYLCASSSHNTEAFFGQGTRLTVV.

For the CDR3, the DNA is TGCAGTGCTAGAGACTACGTGAGGGCGGGGGGCAGCTACAATGAGCAGTTCTTC. Translation gives CSARDYVRAGGSYNEQFF. The V gene is TRBV20-1, the J gene TRBJ2-1; 8 nucleotides align to TRBD2. CDR3 size: 18 residues. Germline assignment: CDR1 DFQATT and CDR2 SNEGSKA (reference sequence). The J segment lost 3 bases and the V segment lost 0 bases, leaving 13 bases of the junction unmatched.

This chain connects TRBV2 to TRBJ2-7; perhaps TRBD1 as D (6 bases). Trimming removed 7 bases from V and 2 bases from J, with 15 bases in between. Germline V CDR1 and CDR2: SNHLY, FYNNEI. The CDR3 consists of 14 residues. The CDR3 DNA reads as TGTGCCAGCATTAAGGACAGAGGCCCCTACGAGCAGTACTTC. Translation: CASIKDRGPYEQYF.

At least ten counts were recorded for this clonotype. The chain links TRBV5-5 to TRBJ2-2, with TRBD2 matching 7 bases. The J segment lost 1 base and the V segment lost 4 bases, leaving 4 bases of the junction unmatched. The CDR3 covers 15 residues. Germline CDR1 is SGHKS and CDR2 is YYEKEE (reference sequence). CDR3 region: CASSRLAKNTGELFF. The CDR3 DNA reads TGTGCCAGCAGCAGACTAGCAAAGAACACCGGGGAGCTGTTTTTT. The whole variable domain, filled in from reference TRBV5-5 and TRBJ2-2, reads DAGVTQSPTHLIKTRGQQVTLRCSPISGHKSVSWYQQVLGQGPQFIFQYYEKEERGRGNFPDRFSARQFPNYSSELNVNALLLGDSALYLCASSRLAKNTGELFFGEGSRLTVL.

This clonotype was recorded a few times. The genes are TRBV13 and TRBJ2-5; maybe TRBD2 (6 bases). The CDR3 is 13 amino acids. Trimming pared 4 bases from V and 5 bases from J, leaving 11 bases between. Germline CDR1 and CDR2: PRHDT and FYEKMQ (reference sequence). The DNA for the CDR3 is TGTGCCAGCAGCTCCGGAGGGTGGGAGACCCAGTACTTC. This sequence encodes CASSSGGWETQYF.

This clonotype was seen repeatedly, ten times or more. The chain recombines TRBV6-5 with TRBJ2-7, with a tentative D call TRBD2 (6 bases). The CDR3 has 13 amino acids. Germline V gene lookup returns CDR1 MNHEY and CDR2 SVGAGI. The V end was cut by 5 bases, the J end by 0 bases, with 8 bases between. In DNA form, the CDR3 reads TGTGCCAGCAGTGGGGGGTTCTCCTACGAGCAGTACTTC. Protein sequence: CASSGGFSYEQYF.

This clonotype turned up a few times. The rearrangement uses TRBV2 and TRBJ2-7, with 7 bases fitting TRBD2. Trimming cost V 8 bases and J 1 base; bases outside gene matches: 5. The CDR3 spans 13 residues. Germline loops: CDR1 SNHLY, CDR2 FYNNEI. The CDR3 region is CASYSGASYEQYF. Written as DNA, the CDR3 is TGTGCCAGCTACAGCGGGGCTTCCTACGAGCAGTACTTC.

The rearrangement links TRBV6-5 to TRBJ2-7, with 7 bases matching TRBD2. CDR3 length equals 14 residues. From germline, CDR1 is MNHEY and CDR2 SVGAGI. V dropped 2 bases and J dropped 6; count of bases not matched to a gene: 7. The CDR3 region is CASSYEDSGSEQYF. CDR3 coding DNA: TGTGCCAGCAGTTACGAGGATAGCGGGTCCGAGCAGTACTTC.

This clonotype was picked up many times. CDR3 coding DNA: TGTGCCAGCAGCTTAATCGGTAGCGGAAACAATGAGCAGTTCTTC. Translating it yields CASSLIGSGNNEQFF. The chain is built from TRBV7-9 and TRBJ2-1, with D tentatively TRBD2 (6 bases). The CDR3 is made up of 15 amino acids. V gave up 2 bases and J gave up 5 bases, with 13 bases separating them. Germline lookup yields CDR1 SEHNR and CDR2 FQNEAQ (reference sequence).

The chain uses TRBV19 and TRBJ2-7; D gene unclear. The CDR3 covers 12 residues. From germline, CDR1 is LNHDA and CDR2 SQIVND (reference sequence). V lost 6 bases to trimming and J lost 5 bases, with 11 bases between them. The chain's CDR3 is CASSLGIDEQYF. CDR3 in DNA: TGTGCCAGTAGCCTAGGGATCGACGAGCAGTACTTC.

CDR3 sequence: CSVERTSGSYEQFF. As DNA, the CDR3 is TGCAGCGTTGAAAGGACTAGCGGGAGCTATGAGCAGTTCTTC. The chain combines TRBV29-1 with TRBJ2-1; 13 bases fit TRBD2. CDR3 length: 14 residues. Germline CDR1 reads SQVTM; CDR2 reads ANQGSEA. With 2 bases clipped from V and 8 bases from J, the junction kept 3 bases outside the gene matches.

This clonotype was seen more than once but under ten times. This chain uses TRBV15 with TRBJ2-5, with D possibly called TRBD1 or TRBD2 (6 bases each). The CDR3 spans 16 residues. CDR1 is LNHNV, CDR2 YYDKDF, per germline (reference sequence). Trimming pared 3 bases from V and 5 bases from J, leaving 19 bases between. The CDR3 region has the DNA TGTGCCACCAGCAGCGCTGGGACATGGGGGAGGGAGACCCAGTACTTC. It specifies CATSSAGTWGRETQYF.

This clonotype was seen a few times. This chain connects TRBV24-1 to TRBJ2-7; D is uncertain. The CDR3 spans 13 residues. V was clipped by 9 bases and J by 0 bases, with 11 bases between them. Germline V gene sequence: CDR1 KGHDR, CDR2 SFDVKD. CDR3 sequence: CATRASDSYEQYF. The DNA for the CDR3 is TGTGCCACCCGTGCGTCGGACTCCTACGAGCAGTACTTC.

This chain links TRBV15 with TRBJ2-3, with D possibly matching TRBD2 (7 bases). The ends were cut back, 0 bases at V and 4 bases at J, with 11 bases in the middle. The CDR3 is 15 residues long. Per germline, CDR1 LNHNV and CDR2 YYDKDF (reference sequence). CDR3 nucleotide sequence: TGTGCCACCAGCAGAGATAAGGGGGGGCCAGATACGCAGTATTTT. Its translation: CATSRDKGGPDTQYF.

The rearrangement uses TRBV5-4 and TRBJ1-1; no firm D call. The V gene lost 4 bases and the J gene lost 3 bases, with 10 bases spanning the gap. The germline gives CDR1 SGHNT, CDR2 YYREEE (reference sequence). The CDR3 contains 13 residues. The CDR3 is CASSDGSDTEAFF. The CDR3 coding sequence is TGTGCCAGCAGCGATGGGTCTGACACTGAAGCTTTCTTT. The variable domain in full, completed from reference TRBV5-4 and TRBJ1-1, reads ETGVTQSPTHLIKTRGQQVTLRCSSQSGHNTVSWYQQALGQGPQFIFQYYREEENGRGNFPPRFSGLQFPNYSSELNVNALELDDSALYLCASSDGSDTEAFFGQGTRLTVV.

This clonotype showed up many times. The chain carries TRBV4-2 and TRBJ2-7; 8 positions agree with TRBD1. V trimming: 1 base; J trimming: 0 bases; junction bases outside the gene matches: 2. Germline CDR1 is LGHNA and CDR2 is YNFKEQ. The CDR3 consists of 15 residues. The CDR3 is CASSQGTGSSYEQYF. DNA for the CDR3: TGTGCCAGCAGCCAAGGGACAGGGAGCTCCTACGAGCAGTACTTC.

This clonotype was seen at least ten times. The chain joins TRBV6-5 to TRBJ2-5, with D unresolved. Germline V gene lookup returns CDR1 MNHEY and CDR2 SVGAGI. The CDR3 consists of 14 residues. V was trimmed by 0 bases and J by 6 bases, leaving 11 bases between them. CDR3 DNA sequence: TGTGCCAGCAGTTACTCGAGAGGCGGAAAGACCCAGTACTTC. Translation gives CASSYSRGGKTQYF.